A selection of T cell receptor beta chains follows, all from one sample in a study of naive and memory T cell subsets. TCRdb fed the UMI-ligation and nested PCR reads into MiXCR, producing one record per CDR3 protein. Of 150,000 or so distinct CDR3 sequences in the sample, approximately 24% were seen once. Sequencing used naive CD4+ T cells from blood. The receptors were sampled from a human donor in good health. Each CDR3 is given with its conserved first and last residue. Fields, in order: J gene, D gene, V gene, clone size, CDR3 protein, CDR3 DNA. D genes are given only for firm matches. Where a row states a size, it is once, few, many or the class of an expanded clone; other rows omit it.

>TRBJ1-1|TRBD1|TRBV5-5|NA
CASSPRTGSNTEAFF
TGTGCCAGCAGCCCAAGGACAGGGTCCAACACTGAAGCTTTCTTT
>TRBJ2-3|TRBD1|TRBV28|few
CASTLQGADTQYF
TGTGCCAGCACCCTACAGGGGGCAGATACGCAGTATTTT
>TRBJ1-5|NA|TRBV30|NA
CAWSASYGNQPQHF
TGTGCCTGGAGTGCGTCTTACGGCAATCAGCCCCAGCATTTT
>TRBJ2-3|NA|TRBV9|many
CASSTRTSTDTQYF
TGTGCCAGCAGCACCCGGACTAGCACAGATACGCAGTATTTT
>TRBJ2-7|NA|TRBV6-5|many
CASSYLAEQYF
TGTGCCAGCAGTTACTTGGCCGAGCAGTACTTC
>TRBJ2-5|NA|TRBV7-2|few
CASSKQGWETQYF
TGTGCCAGCAGCAAGCAGGGGTGGGAGACCCAGTACTTC
>TRBJ2-1|NA|TRBV10-1|NA
CASSDKGSYNEQFF
TGCGCCAGCAGTGATAAGGGATCCTACAATGAGCAGTTCTTC
>TRBJ2-7|NA|TRBV6-2/TRBV6-3|NA
CASSYEWLNEQYF
TGTGCCAGCAGTTACGAGTGGCTAAATGAGCAGTACTTC
>TRBJ1-5|NA|TRBV20-1|few
CSARPDRRANQPQHF
TGCAGTGCTAGACCCGACAGGAGGGCAAATCAGCCCCAGCATTTT
>TRBJ1-5|NA|TRBV28|few
CASKVAGLLGWNQPQHF
TGTGCCAGCAAAGTCGCGGGACTCCTGGGGTGGAATCAGCCCCAGCATTTT
>TRBJ2-7|NA|TRBV13|NA
CASSFLDRSSYEQYF
TGTGCCAGCAGCTTCTTAGACAGGAGCTCCTACGAGCAGTACTTC
>TRBJ2-4|NA|TRBV6-2/TRBV6-3|NA
CASSYYGGSGNIQYF
TGTGCCAGCAGTTACTATGGGGGTTCTGGAAACATTCAGTACTTC
>TRBJ2-2|TRBD1|TRBV5-5|NA
CASSLVGGTGRTGELFF
TGTGCCAGCAGCTTGGTGGGCGGGACAGGGCGCACCGGGGAGCTGTTTTTT
>TRBJ2-5|NA|TRBV5-1|many
CASSLRQGRIETQYF
TGCGCCAGCAGCTTGCGGCAGGGAAGGATAGAGACCCAGTACTTC
>TRBJ2-3|TRBD2|TRBV20-1|few
CRVRAGEGTDTQYF
TGCAGAGTTAGGGCGGGAGAGGGCACAGATACGCAGTATTTT
>TRBJ1-5|TRBD1|TRBV24-1|NA
CATSEGQGNQPQHF
TGTGCCACCAGTGAGGGACAGGGGAATCAGCCCCAGCATTTT
>TRBJ2-1|TRBD2|TRBV5-1|NA
CASSHTSGSSYNEQFF
TGCGCCAGCAGCCACACTAGCGGGAGCTCCTACAATGAGCAGTTCTTC
>TRBJ2-6|NA|TRBV27|few
CASLNSGANVLTF
TGTGCCAGTCTTAACTCTGGGGCCAACGTCCTGACTTTC